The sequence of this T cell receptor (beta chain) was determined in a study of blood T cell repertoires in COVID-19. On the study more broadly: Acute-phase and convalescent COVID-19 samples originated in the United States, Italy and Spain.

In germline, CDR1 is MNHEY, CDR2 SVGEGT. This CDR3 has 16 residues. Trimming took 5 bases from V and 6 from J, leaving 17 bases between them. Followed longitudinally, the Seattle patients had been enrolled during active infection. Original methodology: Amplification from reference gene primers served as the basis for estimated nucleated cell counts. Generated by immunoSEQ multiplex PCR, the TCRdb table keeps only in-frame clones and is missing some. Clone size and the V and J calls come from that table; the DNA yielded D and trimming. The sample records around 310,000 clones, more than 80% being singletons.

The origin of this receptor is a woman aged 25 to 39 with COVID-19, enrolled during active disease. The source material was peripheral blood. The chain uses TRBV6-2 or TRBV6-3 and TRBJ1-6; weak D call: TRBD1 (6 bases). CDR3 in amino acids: CASSPQPGHSNSPLHF. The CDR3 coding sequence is TGTGCCAGCAGTCCCCAACCGGGACATTCTAATTCACCCCTCCACTTT.